This record covers a single T cell receptor beta chain. CDR3 length: 13 residues. V shed 3 bases and J shed 7 bases, with 10 bases lying between them. The germline gives CDR1 SGHNT, CDR2 YYREEE (reference sequence). The record originates from a study of blood T cell repertoires in COVID-19. Authors' analysis steps: Estimated nucleated cell counts came from reference gene primer amplification. Profiling relied on immunoSEQ multiplex PCR, and the TCRdb table lists in-frame clones only, not all of them. V and J calls and clone size are those listed in that table; D and trimming were worked out from the DNA. Here the sample spans hundreds of thousands of clones, over 75% being singletons.

Specimen: PBMCs or T cells enriched from blood (not recorded which). The TCR sequence derives from a man aged 25 to 40 with acute COVID-19. The chain couples TRBV5-4 to TRBJ1-4; D is uncertain. CDR3 amino acids: CASSSELREKLFF. CDR3 DNA sequence: TGTGCCAGCAGCTCGGAGCTGCGTGAAAAACTGTTTTTT. The full variable domain, with the rest looked up from reference TRBV5-4 and TRBJ1-4, is ETGVTQSPTHLIKTRGQQVTLRCSSQSGHNTVSWYQQALGQGPQFIFQYYREEENGRGNFPPRFSGLQFPNYSSELNVNALELDDSALYLCASSSELREKLFFGSGTQLSVL.